This T cell receptor (beta chain) was found in a study of beta chain features in type 1 diabetes. Study results and caveats: Short templates might get an advantage during PCR, and this would be equal in patients and controls. Since sequencing was performed on cDNA, cells with high TCR expression could be over-represented. VDJ junctions from type 1 diabetes patients carried fewer insertions and larger deletions. Type 1 diabetes patients showed a moderate but significant shortening of TCRB CDR3s in all four CD4+ subsets.

This clone was observed a few times. Its cognate antigen is unknown. The CDR3 consists of 13 residues. The germline V and J ends were trimmed by 5 bases and 10 bases, with 12 bases remaining between them. The germline gives CDR1 WNHNN, CDR2 SYGVQD (reference sequence). As every portion of the isolated RNA was reverse transcribed, the sequencing read expressed TCRB transcripts. TCRdb keeps only in-frame clones here, not all; method: immunoSEQ multiplex PCR. The table shows 600,000 to 700,000 clones, with about an eighth occurring only once. Sequencing used naive CD4+ T cells from blood. This clonotype was sampled from a man aged 18 to 35 with type 1 diabetes. The V call is TRBV10-1, the J call TRBJ1-6, with D maybe TRBD1 (5 bases). CDR3 bases: TGCGCCAGCAGTCCGGGGCCAGCGTCACCCCTCCACTTT. This gives the protein CASSPGPASPLHF.